The 17 T cell receptor beta chains given below trace back to one sample, sequenced in a study of blood T cell repertoires in COVID-19. Assay: immunoSEQ multiplex PCR; the TCRdb copy retains only in-frame clones and omits some. The table lists under 200,000 clones, approximately 84% of them singletons, with roughly 5.4% in the top ten. The sequencing input was peripheral blood. These receptors originate from a woman between 50 and 59 years old with COVID-19, enrolled during active disease.

The rearrangement uses TRBV7-2 and TRBJ2-2; the match to TRBD1 covers 7 bases. Germline CDR1 reads SGHTA; CDR2 reads FQGNSA. This CDR3 is 15 amino acids long. V trimming: 5 bases; J trimming: 0 bases; junction bases outside the gene matches: 3. This CDR3 reads CASSLGQTNTGELFF. The CDR3 region has the DNA TGTGCCAGCAGCCTGGGACAGACGAACACCGGGGAGCTGTTTTTT.

The chain employs TRBV2 and TRBJ1-4; no reliable D call. The CDR3 sequence is 14 residues long. With 4 bases removed from V and 3 bases from J, the gap between germline ends came to 9 bases. Germline V gives CDR1 SNHLY, CDR2 FYNNEI. The CDR3 DNA reads TGTGCCAGCAGTGTAGGCGGCCCTAATGAAAAACTGTTTTTT. Protein: CASSVGGPNEKLFF.

The chain has TRBV18 and TRBJ1-2; 10 nucleotides agree with TRBD1. Germline loops: CDR1 KGHSH, CDR2 LQKENI. Unmatched junction bases numbered 10, after V lost 5 bases and J lost 4 bases. The CDR3 runs 16 residues. In nucleotides, the CDR3 is TGTGCCAGCTCATTACCAGCGGGACAGGGGAGCTATGGCTACACCTTC. Translated, it gives CASSLPAGQGSYGYTF.

J is TRBJ1-2 and V is TRBV5-1; D ambiguous. This CDR3 has 13 amino acids. V gave up 7 bases and J gave up 8 bases, with 18 bases separating them. Per germline, CDR1 SGHRS and CDR2 YFSETQ. CDR3 amino acids: CASVPSSSRGYTF. CDR3 DNA sequence: TGCGCCAGCGTACCTTCGAGCTCTAGGGGCTACACCTTC.

The gene calls are TRBV24-1 and TRBJ2-1; 7 bases fit TRBD2. Germline V gene lookup returns CDR1 KGHDR and CDR2 SFDVKD. The CDR3 runs to 11 residues. The V and J ends lost 5 bases and 9 bases, in that order; junction bases with no gene match: 0. The CDR3 region is CATSGGGEQFF. Written as DNA, the CDR3 is TGTGCCACCAGTGGGGGGGGTGAGCAGTTCTTC.

The CDR3 coding sequence is TGTGCCAGCAGGAGAGCTAGCGGGAGCTCCTACGAGCAGTACTTC. Protein sequence: CASRRASGSSYEQYF. The chain links TRBV28 to TRBJ2-7, with 10 positions matching TRBD2. This CDR3 is built from 15 residues. Trimming at V came to 6 bases and at J to 0 bases, leaving 5 bases not matched to a gene. Germline V gene data show CDR1 as MDHEN and CDR2 as SYDVKM.

V is TRBV9 and J is TRBJ2-5; TRBD1 is a possible D gene (5 bases). The CDR3 spans 16 residues. Germline V gene data show CDR1 as SGDLS and CDR2 as YYNGEE. The V and J ends lost 3 bases and 2 bases respectively, with 17 bases between them. The CDR3 DNA sequence: TGTGCCAGCAGCGAACGGGTAGGGGCCGCTCAAGAGACCCAGTACTTC. This gives the protein CASSERVGAAQETQYF.

The V gene is TRBV5-4, the J gene TRBJ2-1; TRBD1 is a possible D gene (5 bases). Trimming removed 6 bases from V and 5 bases from J, with 15 bases in between. Germline-derived CDR1 and CDR2 are SGHNT and YYREEE (reference sequence). This CDR3 is built from 14 residues. The CDR3 sequence: CASTRQGSNNEQFF. The CDR3 DNA reads as TGTGCCAGCACGCGGCAGGGTTCGAACAATGAGCAGTTCTTC.

The genes are TRBV6-5 and TRBJ2-7; D is perhaps TRBD1 (5 bases). V was shortened by 0 bases and J by 8 bases, with 17 bases between the two germline ends. This CDR3 is built from 15 residues. Germline V gene lookup returns CDR1 MNHEY and CDR2 SVGAGI. This CDR3 is CASSYSTQGKTQQYF. The DNA for the CDR3 is TGTGCCAGCAGTTACTCGACGCAGGGAAAGACCCAGCAGTACTTC.

This chain uses TRBV10-3 with TRBJ2-3, with D unresolved. V was clipped by 6 bases and J by 0 bases, with 4 bases between them. CDR1 and CDR2 (germline): ENHRY, SYGVKD. The CDR3 loop spans 12 amino acids. The CDR3 spells CAISTSTDTQYF. The CDR3 DNA is TGTGCCATCAGCACTAGCACAGATACGCAGTATTTT.

This clone was counted many times. This chain joins TRBV7-9 and TRBJ2-7, with unresolved D. This CDR3 region has 12 residues. V was pared by 6 bases and J by 6 bases, with 12 bases between. CDR1 SEHNR and CDR2 FQNEAQ come from the germline V gene (reference sequence). The CDR3: CASSSDVVEQYF. The CDR3 DNA follows: TGTGCCAGCAGTTCAGATGTGGTCGAGCAGTACTTC.

The gene calls are TRBV11-3 and TRBJ1-4; 7 bases are a match to TRBD1. Trimming at V came to 5 bases and at J to 7 bases, leaving 13 bases not matched to a gene. The CDR3 is 16 residues long. The germline V gene encodes CDR1 SGHNT and CDR2 YENEEA. The CDR3 here is CASSPKQGRRGEKLFF. DNA for the CDR3: TGTGCCAGCAGCCCAAAACAGGGGCGAAGGGGTGAAAAACTGTTTTTT.

Only a few counts were recorded for this clone. V usage is TRBV4-1 and J usage is TRBJ1-3; 8 bases match TRBD1. Trimming cost V 0 bases and J 0 bases; bases outside gene matches: 13. This CDR3 contains 20 residues. Germline values: CDR1 MGHRA, CDR2 YSYEKL. CDR3 bases: TGCGCCAGCAGCCAAGATTGGGGACCGGCGGACAGGGACTCTGGAAACACCATATATTTT. Protein product: CASSQDWGPADRDSGNTIYF.

The chain uses TRBV10-3 and TRBJ2-7; the match to TRBD1 covers 9 bases. V shed 5 bases and J 7 bases; nucleotides not matched to a gene: 6. Germline values: CDR1 ENHRY, CDR2 SYGVKD. This CDR3 spans 13 amino acids. The CDR3 DNA sequence: TGTGCCATCAGTCCCGGGACAGGGAATGAGCAGTACTTC. This translates into CAISPGTGNEQYF.

The chain has TRBV29-1 and TRBJ1-1; 8 positions match TRBD1. This CDR3 spans 13 amino acids. With V trimmed by 7 bases and J by 6 bases, 10 bases remained unmatched. Germline CDR1 SQVTM, CDR2 ANQGSEA. CDR3 amino acids: CSGRGTGGSEAFF. As DNA, the CDR3 is TGCAGCGGCCGAGGGACAGGAGGGTCTGAAGCTTTCTTT.

In its sample, this clone was seen once. This chain connects TRBV7-2 to TRBJ1-4, with 12 bases that match TRBD1. The V segment lost 0 bases and the J segment 8 bases; nucleotides outside the gene matches: 4. The CDR3 spans 16 residues. Germline lookup yields CDR1 SGHTA and CDR2 FQGNSA. DNA for the CDR3: TGTGCCAGCAGCTTAGCCGGGGGGACAGGGGGCGAAAAACTGTTTTTT. Translation: CASSLAGGTGGEKLFF.

The chain has TRBV12-2 and TRBJ2-1; TRBD1 is taken as the D call from the table, unchecked against the DNA. TRBV12-2 has pseudogene status. The CDR3 consists of 15 residues. The CDR3 DNA follows: TGTGCAAGTCGCTCGCAGGGCTGCTCCTACAATGAGCAGTTCTTC. This codes for CASRSQGCSYNEQFF.